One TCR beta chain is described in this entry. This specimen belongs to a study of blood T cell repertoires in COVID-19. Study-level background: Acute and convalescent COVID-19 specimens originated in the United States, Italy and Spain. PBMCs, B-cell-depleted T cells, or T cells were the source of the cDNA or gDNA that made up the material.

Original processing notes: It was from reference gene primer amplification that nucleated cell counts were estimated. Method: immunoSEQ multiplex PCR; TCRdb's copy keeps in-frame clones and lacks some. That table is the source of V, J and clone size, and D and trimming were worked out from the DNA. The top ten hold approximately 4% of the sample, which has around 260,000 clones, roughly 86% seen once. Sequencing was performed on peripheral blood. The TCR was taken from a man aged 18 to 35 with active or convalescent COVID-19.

The CDR3 is CASSDSLSGNTIYF. The CDR3 DNA reads as TGTGCCAGCAGTGATAGCCTTTCTGGAAACACCATATATTTT. The chain recombines TRBV9 with TRBJ1-3, with no clear D. CDR1 and CDR2 from the germline V gene are SGDLS and YYNGEE. The CDR3 totals 14 residues. V was pared by 5 bases and J by 1 base, with 10 bases between.